The rows below give T cell receptor beta chains drawn from one sample of a study of T cell responses to AZD1222 COVID-19 vaccine. TCRdb keeps only in-frame clones here, not all; method: immunoSEQ multiplex PCR. The data contain about 99,000 clones, approximately 88% of them singletons. The sequencing here drew on peripheral blood, taken on day 0 of AZD1222 vaccination. The receptors shown here come from an adult in good health. Both conserved end residues are part of each CDR3. D genes are given only for firm matches. Size is omitted from some rows. Given values are once, few, many or a class for expanded clones.

NA,TRBV19,TRBJ2-1,NA,CASSIDRNSYNEQFF,TGTGCCAGTAGTATCGACCGAAACTCCTACAATGAGCAGTTCTTC
NA,TRBV7-2,TRBJ2-2,NA,CASSSDRSNTGELFF,TGTGCCAGCAGTTCCGACAGATCGAACACCGGGGAGCTGTTTTTT
NA,TRBV9,TRBJ2-7,NA,CASGGGASYEQYF,TGTGCCAGCGGAGGGGGCGCCTCCTACGAGCAGTACTTC
NA,TRBV29-1,TRBJ1-3,NA,CSAGSQYSGNTIYF,TGCAGCGCAGGGTCCCAATACTCTGGAAACACCATATATTTT
NA,TRBV29-1,TRBJ2-7,NA,CSVEPHYEQYF,TGCAGCGTTGAGCCCCACTACGAGCAGTACTTC
NA,TRBV7-9,TRBJ1-4,TRBD1,CASGQGAREKLFF,TGTGCCAGCGGCCAGGGGGCGAGAGAAAAACTGTTTTTT
NA,TRBV30,TRBJ1-2,NA,CAPRRVWTDGSSDGYTF,TGTGCCCCCCGCCGGGTTTGGACAGATGGTAGCTCTGACGGCTACACCTTC
NA,TRBV15,TRBJ2-1,TRBD2,CATSREGGDEQFF,TGTGCCACCAGCAGAGAGGGGGGGGATGAGCAGTTCTTC
NA,TRBV6-6,TRBJ1-2,TRBD1,CASSYRDRDYGYTF,TGTGCCAGCAGTTATCGGGACAGGGACTATGGCTACACCTTC
NA,TRBV2,TRBJ1-2,NA,CASSVGQNYGYTF,TGTGCCAGCAGTGTTGGCCAGAACTATGGCTACACCTTC
NA,TRBV7-8,TRBJ1-5,TRBD1,CASSLGTGPQGAQHF,TGTGCCAGCAGCTTAGGGACAGGACCCCAAGGAGCCCAGCATTTT
NA,TRBV18,TRBJ1-2,NA,CASSPPEVLGGDSVRALRYGYTF,TGTGCCAGCTCACCCCCCGAGGTATTGGGGGGTGATTCAGTTAGGGCACTGAGATATGGCTACACCTTC
NA,TRBV9,TRBJ2-7,NA,CASSVDGRNYEQYF,TGTGCCAGCAGCGTAGATGGACGGAACTACGAGCAGTACTTC
NA,TRBV28,TRBJ2-7,NA,CASTGGGIYEQYF,TGTGCCAGCACCGGAGGGGGGATCTACGAGCAGTACTTC
NA,TRBV18,TRBJ2-7,NA,CATTGRESSYEQYF,TGTGCCACAACGGGGCGGGAAAGCTCCTACGAGCAGTACTTC
NA,TRBV7-2,TRBJ2-3,TRBD2,CASSLVTSGGRDTQYF,TGTGCCAGCAGCTTAGTCACTAGCGGGGGAAGGGATACGCAGTATTTT
NA,TRBV9,TRBJ2-2,TRBD2,CASSPPGSSGTGELFF,TGTGCCAGCAGCCCCCCTGGGAGTAGCGGGACCGGGGAGCTGTTTTTT
NA,TRBV12-3/TRBV12-4,TRBJ1-2,NA,CASHGNYGYTF,TGTGCCAGCCATGGTAACTATGGCTACACCTTC
NA,TRBV3-1/TRBV3-2,TRBJ2-7,NA,CASSQDGEQYF,TGTGCCAGCAGCCAAGATGGCGAGCAGTACTTC
NA,TRBV14,TRBJ1-3,NA,CASSQGGHLSGNTIYF,TGTGCCAGCAGCCAAGGAGGACACCTCTCTGGAAACACCATATATTTT
few,TRBV6-5,TRBJ1-5,TRBD1,CASSPGTGANQPQHF,TGTGCCAGCAGTCCCGGGACAGGGGCAAATCAGCCCCAGCATTTT
NA,TRBV5-1,TRBJ2-1,TRBD2,CASKRTSGDYNEQFF,TGCGCCAGCAAGCGGACTAGCGGGGATTACAATGAGCAGTTCTTC
NA,TRBV30,TRBJ1-6,NA,CAWIKASPGSPLHF,TGTGCCTGGATAAAAGCCAGTCCCGGTTCACCCCTCCACTTT
NA,TRBV7-9,TRBJ2-2,NA,CAILGGMNTGELFF,TGTGCCATACTGGGCGGGATGAACACCGGGGAGCTGTTTTTT
NA,TRBV30,TRBJ1-4,TRBD1,CAWSVPGGAAEKLFF,TGTGCCTGGAGTGTACCAGGGGGCGCAGCTGAAAAACTGTTTTTT
NA,TRBV7-2,TRBJ1-4,TRBD1,CASRQGQGNEKLFF,TGTGCCAGCAGACAGGGACAGGGGAATGAAAAACTGTTTTTT
NA,TRBV3-1/TRBV3-2,TRBJ2-7,NA,CASSPTGPYEQYF,TGTGCCAGCAGCCCAACAGGACCCTACGAGCAGTACTTC
NA,TRBV5-1,TRBJ2-7,NA,CASSTDRDYYEQYF,TGCGCCAGCAGCACGGACAGGGACTACTACGAGCAGTACTTC
NA,TRBV10-3,TRBJ2-3,TRBD2,CAIKWGGSDTQYF,TGTGCCATCAAGTGGGGGGGATCAGATACGCAGTATTTT
NA,TRBV5-1,TRBJ1-3,NA,CASSSVSSGNTIYF,TGCGCCAGCAGTTCTGTGAGCTCTGGAAACACCATATATTTT
NA,TRBV18,TRBJ1-4,NA,CASSPFGGVDEKLFF,TGTGCCAGCTCACCATTCGGGGGGGTCGATGAAAAACTGTTTTTT
few,TRBV28,TRBJ2-7,NA,CASSSRVVNEQYF,TGTGCCAGCAGTTCTCGGGTTGTAAACGAGCAGTACTTC
NA,TRBV9,TRBJ1-2,NA,CASSVSGAHKVGYTF,TGTGCCAGCAGCGTATCAGGGGCCCACAAGGTTGGCTACACCTTC
NA,TRBV6-5,TRBJ2-5,NA,CASSFLETQYF,NA
NA,TRBV6-5,TRBJ1-5,TRBD1,CASRGQGGNQPQHF,TGTGCCAGCCGCGGACAGGGCGGCAATCAGCCCCAGCATTTT
NA,TRBV2,TRBJ2-1,TRBD1,CATRQGGSYNDEFF,TGTGCCACCCGACAGGGGGGGTCCTACAATGATGAGTTCTTC
NA,TRBV4-3,TRBJ1-2,TRBD1,CASSQGMATGVNYGYTF,TGCGCCAGCAGCCAAGGTATGGCGACAGGGGTCAACTATGGCTACACCTTC
NA,TRBV10-3,TRBJ2-6,TRBD1,CAISDRTGDSGANVLTF,TGTGCCATCAGTGACAGGACAGGGGATTCTGGGGCCAACGTCCTGACTTTC
NA,TRBV27,TRBJ2-7,NA,CASSTRTLGSYEQYF,TGTGCCAGCAGTACCCGGACCCTTGGCTCCTACGAGCAGTACTTC
few,TRBV18,TRBJ2-7,TRBD1,CASSPTGQGARLSSYEQYF,TGTGCCAGCTCACCAACGGGACAGGGGGCAAGACTTAGCTCCTACGAGCAGTACTTC
NA,TRBV10-3,TRBJ2-3,NA,CAIGQGSSTDTQYF,TGTGCCATCGGGCAGGGGTCTAGCACAGATACGCAGTATTTT
NA,TRBV9,TRBJ1-5,NA,CASSSHGGGNQPQHF,TGTGCCAGCAGCTCGCACGGAGGGGGAAATCAGCCCCAGCATTTT
NA,TRBV21-1,TRBJ2-5,NA,CASSRKYF,TGTGCCAGCAGCAGAAAGTACTTC
NA,TRBV28,TRBJ1-4,TRBD1,CASRGRDRGEKLFF,TGTGCCAGCAGGGGGCGGGACAGGGGTGAAAAACTGTTTTTT
NA,TRBV28,TRBJ2-2,NA,CASSLFGGVGTGELFF,TGTGCCAGCAGTTTATTCGGTGGGGTAGGCACCGGGGAGCTGTTTTTT
once,TRBV28,TRBJ1-6,NA,CASSRRVDNSPLHF,TGTGCCAGCAGCCGCCGGGTAGATAATTCACCCCTCCACTTT
NA,TRBV20-1,TRBJ1-2,TRBD1,CSASGTDYGYTF,TGCAGTGCTAGTGGGACAGACTATGGCTACACCTTC
NA,TRBV19,TRBJ1-2,TRBD1,CASRKDRGNFGYTF,TGTGCCAGTAGAAAGGACAGGGGGAATTTCGGCTACACCTTC